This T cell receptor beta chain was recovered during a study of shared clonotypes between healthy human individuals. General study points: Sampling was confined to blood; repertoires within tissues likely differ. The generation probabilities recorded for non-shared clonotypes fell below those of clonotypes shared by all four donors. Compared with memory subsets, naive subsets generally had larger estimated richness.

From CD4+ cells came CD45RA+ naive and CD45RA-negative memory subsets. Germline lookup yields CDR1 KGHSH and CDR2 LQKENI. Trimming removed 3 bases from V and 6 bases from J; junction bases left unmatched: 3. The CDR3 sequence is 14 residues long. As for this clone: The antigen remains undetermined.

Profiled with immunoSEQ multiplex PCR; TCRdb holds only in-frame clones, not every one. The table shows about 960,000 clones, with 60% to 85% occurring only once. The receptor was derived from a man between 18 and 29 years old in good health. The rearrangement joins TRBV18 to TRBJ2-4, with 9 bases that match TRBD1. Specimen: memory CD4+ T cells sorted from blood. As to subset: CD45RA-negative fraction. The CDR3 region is CASSPSGQGNIQYF. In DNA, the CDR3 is TGTGCCAGCTCACCTTCGGGACAGGGAAACATTCAGTACTTC.